The rows below give T cell receptor beta chains drawn from one sample of a study of CD8+ T cells in alopecia areata. Data came from immunoSEQ multiplex PCR; TCRdb stores just in-frame clones and leaves some out. The sample contains roughly 98,000 clones, about 58% of which appear only once. The input for sequencing was CD8+ T cells sorted from blood, taken at week 4, from a patient treated with tofacitinib. The receptors stem from a human donor with alopecia areata. The CDR3 runs from the conserved cysteine through the conserved F or W. A D gene is named only where the DNA matches it firmly. Where a row states a size, it is once, few, many or the class of an expanded clone; other rows omit it.

J gene | clone size | V gene | D gene | CDR3 protein | CDR3 DNA
TRBJ1-1 | - | TRBV29-1 | - | CSVEGGVVVTEAFF | TGCAGCGTTGAAGGGGGCGTTGTGGTCACTGAAGCTTTCTTT
TRBJ2-3 | once | TRBV7-6 | TRBD2 | CASRFTSGPADTQYF | TGTGCCAGCAGATTCACTAGCGGGCCAGCAGATACGCAGTATTTT
TRBJ1-1 | once | TRBV7-9 | TRBD1 | CASSPRDRGNTEAFF | TGTGCCAGCAGCCCCCGGGACAGGGGGAACACTGAAGCTTTCTTT
TRBJ1-1 | few | TRBV7-9 | - | CASSPPASSWARAFF | TGTGCCAGCAGCCCACCTGCTTCCTCTTGGGCCCGAGCTTTCTTT
TRBJ2-1 | - | TRBV29-1 | - | CSVEGVIWGGGYNEQFF | TGCAGCGTTGAAGGGGTAATTTGGGGAGGCGGCTACAATGAGCAGTTCTTC
TRBJ2-3 | - | TRBV9 | TRBD1 | CASSDHPGTGEIDTQYF | TGTGCCAGCAGCGACCACCCCGGGACAGGGGAGATAGATACGCAGTATTTT
TRBJ2-5 | - | TRBV2 | - | CASSEARGYQETQYF | TGTGCCAGCAGTGAAGCACGGGGGTACCAAGAGACCCAGTACTTC
TRBJ1-2 | - | TRBV10-3 | TRBD1 | CAITDRDGYTF | TGTGCCATCACAGACAGGGATGGCTACACCTTC
TRBJ2-2 | - | TRBV28 | - | CASNQGGTGELFF | TGTGCCAGCAATCAGGGTGGCACCGGGGAGCTGTTTTTT
TRBJ2-7 | - | TRBV5-1 | - | CASSSQGNEQYF | TGCGCCAGCAGCTCCCAGGGTAACGAGCAGTACTTC
TRBJ1-6 | few | TRBV7-8 | - | CASSLAEGAPLHF | TGTGCCAGCAGCTTAGCGGAAGGGGCACCCCTCCACTTT
TRBJ2-2 | - | TRBV4-2 | TRBD2 | CASSPLAGISSGELFF | TGTGCCAGCAGCCCCCTAGCGGGGATATCGTCGGGGGAGCTGTTTTTT